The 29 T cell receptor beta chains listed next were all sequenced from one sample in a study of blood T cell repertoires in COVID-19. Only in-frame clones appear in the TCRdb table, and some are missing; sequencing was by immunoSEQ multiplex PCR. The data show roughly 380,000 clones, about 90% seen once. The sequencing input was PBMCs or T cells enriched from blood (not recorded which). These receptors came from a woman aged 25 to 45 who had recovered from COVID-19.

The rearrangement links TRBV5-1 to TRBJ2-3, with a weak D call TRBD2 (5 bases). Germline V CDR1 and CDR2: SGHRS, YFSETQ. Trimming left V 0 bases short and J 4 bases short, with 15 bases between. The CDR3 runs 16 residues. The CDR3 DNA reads TGCGCCAGCAGCTTGGGAGGCGGGTTGGGCGCAGATACGCAGTATTTT. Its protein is CASSLGGGLGADTQYF.

This CDR3 reads CSVAGRGPEETQYF. Here the CDR3 DNA reads TGCAGCGTTGCTGGCAGGGGGCCGGAAGAGACCCAGTACTTC. The rearrangement uses TRBV29-1 and TRBJ2-5; 8 bases match TRBD1. The V and J ends lost 4 bases and 3 bases, in that order; junction bases with no gene match: 7. Per the germline V gene, CDR1 is SQVTM and CDR2 is ANQGSEA. CDR3 size: 14 residues.

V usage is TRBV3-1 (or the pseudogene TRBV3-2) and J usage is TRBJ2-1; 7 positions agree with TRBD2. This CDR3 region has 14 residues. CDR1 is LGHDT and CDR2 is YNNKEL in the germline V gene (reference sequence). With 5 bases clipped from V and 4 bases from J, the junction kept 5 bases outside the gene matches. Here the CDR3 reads CASSGGSWYNEQFF. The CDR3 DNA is TGTGCCAGCAGCGGCGGGAGCTGGTACAATGAGCAGTTCTTC.

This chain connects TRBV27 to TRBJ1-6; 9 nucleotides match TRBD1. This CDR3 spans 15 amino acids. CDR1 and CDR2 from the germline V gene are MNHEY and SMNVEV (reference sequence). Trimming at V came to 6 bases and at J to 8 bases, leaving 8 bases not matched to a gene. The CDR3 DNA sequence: TGTGCCAGCAGCCCACAGGGGGCGAGTTATTCACCCCTCCACTTT. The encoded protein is CASSPQGASYSPLHF.

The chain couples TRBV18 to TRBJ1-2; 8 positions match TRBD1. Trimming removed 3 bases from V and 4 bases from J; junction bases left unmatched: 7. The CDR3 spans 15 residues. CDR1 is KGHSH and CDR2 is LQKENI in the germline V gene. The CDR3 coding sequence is TGTGCCAGCTCACCGACAGGGGAAAGCACCTATGGCTACACCTTC. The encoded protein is CASSPTGESTYGYTF. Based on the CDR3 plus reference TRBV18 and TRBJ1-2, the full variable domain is NAGVMQNPRHLVRRRGQEARLRCSPMKGHSHVYWYRQLPEEGLKFMVYLQKENIIDESGMPKERFSAEFPKEGPSILRIQQVVRGDSAAYFCASSPTGESTYGYTFGSGTRLTVV.

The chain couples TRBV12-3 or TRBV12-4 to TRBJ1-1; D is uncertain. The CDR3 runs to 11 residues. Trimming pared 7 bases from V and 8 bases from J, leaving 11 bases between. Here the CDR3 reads CASTTIIEAFF. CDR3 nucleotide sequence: TGTGCCAGCACTACCATAATAGAAGCTTTCTTT.

As DNA, the CDR3 is TGTGCCAGCAGCTTGGACAGCGATGATTCACCCCTCCACTTT. Amino acids: CASSLDSDDSPLHF. The chain uses TRBV13 and TRBJ1-6, with D tentatively TRBD1 (6 bases). CDR3 length: 14 amino acids. Looked up from germline, CDR1 is PRHDT and CDR2 is FYEKMQ (reference sequence). V was clipped by 3 bases and J by 8 bases, with 11 bases between them.

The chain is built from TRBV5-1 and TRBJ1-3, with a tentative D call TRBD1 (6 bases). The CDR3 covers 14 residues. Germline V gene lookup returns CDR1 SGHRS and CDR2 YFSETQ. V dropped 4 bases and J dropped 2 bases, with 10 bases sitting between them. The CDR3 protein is CASSPRTAGNTIYF. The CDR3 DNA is TGCGCCAGCAGCCCCCGGACAGCTGGAAACACCATATATTTT.

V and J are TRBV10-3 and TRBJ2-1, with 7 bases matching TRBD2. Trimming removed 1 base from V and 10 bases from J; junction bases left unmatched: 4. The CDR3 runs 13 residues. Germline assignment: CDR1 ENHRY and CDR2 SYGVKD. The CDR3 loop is CAISEYPGGEQFF. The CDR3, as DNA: TGTGCCATCAGTGAGTACCCGGGAGGAGAGCAGTTCTTC.

This chain's CDR3 is CASSEEAGVGYTF. In DNA form, the CDR3 reads TGTGCCAGCAGTGAAGAGGCAGGGGTTGGCTACACCTTC. V gene TRBV6-1 combines with J gene TRBJ1-2; D is perhaps TRBD1 (6 bases). Trimming removed 1 base from V and 7 bases from J, with 10 bases in between. The germline gives CDR1 MNHNS, CDR2 SASEGT. This CDR3 contains 13 residues.

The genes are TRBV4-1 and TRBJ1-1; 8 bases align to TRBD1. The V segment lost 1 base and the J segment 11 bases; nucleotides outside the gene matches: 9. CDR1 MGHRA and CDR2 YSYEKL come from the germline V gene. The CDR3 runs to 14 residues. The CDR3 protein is CASSQVFGTGSAFF. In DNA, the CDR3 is TGCGCCAGCAGCCAAGTTTTCGGGACAGGTAGTGCTTTCTTT.

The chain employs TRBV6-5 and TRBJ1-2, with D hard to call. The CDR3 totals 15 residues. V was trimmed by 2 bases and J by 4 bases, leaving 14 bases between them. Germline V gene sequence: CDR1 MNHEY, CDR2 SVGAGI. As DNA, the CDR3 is TGTGCCAGCAGTTACGGGTCGAGGATTCCCTATGGCTACACCTTC. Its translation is CASSYGSRIPYGYTF.

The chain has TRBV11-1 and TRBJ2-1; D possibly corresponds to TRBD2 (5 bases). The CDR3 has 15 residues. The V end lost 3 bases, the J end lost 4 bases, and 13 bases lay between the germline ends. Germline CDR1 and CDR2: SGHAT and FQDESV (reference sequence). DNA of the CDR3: TGTGCCAGCAGCTTGTCTGGGAGTCCTTACAATGAGCAGTTCTTC. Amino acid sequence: CASSLSGSPYNEQFF.

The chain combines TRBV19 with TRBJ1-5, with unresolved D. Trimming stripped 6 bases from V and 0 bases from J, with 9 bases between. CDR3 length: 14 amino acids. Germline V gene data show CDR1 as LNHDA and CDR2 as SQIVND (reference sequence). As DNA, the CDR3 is TGTGCCAGTAGGGGAGACTATAGCAATCAGCCCCAGCATTTT. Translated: CASRGDYSNQPQHF.

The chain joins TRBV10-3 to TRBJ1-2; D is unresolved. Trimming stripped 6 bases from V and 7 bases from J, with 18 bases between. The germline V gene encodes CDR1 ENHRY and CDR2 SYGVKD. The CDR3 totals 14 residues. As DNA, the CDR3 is TGTGCCATCAGACCTTCCGGGGAACGGGGTGGCTACACCTTC. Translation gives CAIRPSGERGGYTF.

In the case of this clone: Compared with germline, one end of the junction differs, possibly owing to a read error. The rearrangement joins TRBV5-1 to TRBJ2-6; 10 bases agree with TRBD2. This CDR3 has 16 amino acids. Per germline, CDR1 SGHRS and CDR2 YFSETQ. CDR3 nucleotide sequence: TGCGCCCGCAGCTTTAGCGGGGGGTGGGGGGCCAACGTCCTGACTTTC. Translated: CARSFSGGWGANVLTF.

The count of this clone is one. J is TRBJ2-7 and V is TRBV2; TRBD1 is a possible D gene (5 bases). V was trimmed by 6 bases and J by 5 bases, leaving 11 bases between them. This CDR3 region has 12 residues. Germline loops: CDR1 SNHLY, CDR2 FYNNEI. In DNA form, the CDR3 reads TGTGCCAGCAGCCAGGGCTTCAACGAGCAGTACTTC. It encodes CASSQGFNEQYF.

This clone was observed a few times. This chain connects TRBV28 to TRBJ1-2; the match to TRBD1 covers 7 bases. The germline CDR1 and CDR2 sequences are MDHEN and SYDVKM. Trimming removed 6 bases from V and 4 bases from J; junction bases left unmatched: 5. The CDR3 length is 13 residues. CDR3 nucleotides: TGTGCCAGCAGACTACAGGGGACCTATGGCTACACCTTC. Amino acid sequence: CASRLQGTYGYTF.

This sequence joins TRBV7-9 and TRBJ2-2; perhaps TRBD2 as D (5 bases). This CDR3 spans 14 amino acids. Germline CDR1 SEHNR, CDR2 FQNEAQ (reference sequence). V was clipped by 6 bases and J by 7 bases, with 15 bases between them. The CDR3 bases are TGTGCCAGCAGTTCTGGTCTAGCCGGCGGGGAGCTGTTTTTT. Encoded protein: CASSSGLAGGELFF.

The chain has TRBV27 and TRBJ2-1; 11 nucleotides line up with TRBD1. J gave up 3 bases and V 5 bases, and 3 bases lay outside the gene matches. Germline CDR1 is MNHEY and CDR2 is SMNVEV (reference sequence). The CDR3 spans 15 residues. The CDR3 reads CASSPGTGGYNEQFF. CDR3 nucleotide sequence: TGTGCCAGCAGTCCCGGGACAGGGGGCTACAATGAGCAGTTCTTC.

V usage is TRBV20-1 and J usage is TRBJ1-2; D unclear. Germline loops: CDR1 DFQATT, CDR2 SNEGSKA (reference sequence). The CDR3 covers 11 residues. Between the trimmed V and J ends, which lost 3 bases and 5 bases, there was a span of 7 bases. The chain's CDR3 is CSARWQYGYTF. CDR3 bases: TGCAGTGCTAGGTGGCAGTATGGCTACACCTTC.

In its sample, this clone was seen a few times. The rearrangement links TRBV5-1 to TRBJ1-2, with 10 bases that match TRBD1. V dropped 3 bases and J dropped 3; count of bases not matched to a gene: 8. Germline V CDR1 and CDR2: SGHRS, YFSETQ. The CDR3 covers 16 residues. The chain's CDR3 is CASSYSLDRGYYGYTF. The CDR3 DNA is TGCGCCAGCAGCTACTCGTTGGACAGGGGGTACTATGGCTACACCTTC.

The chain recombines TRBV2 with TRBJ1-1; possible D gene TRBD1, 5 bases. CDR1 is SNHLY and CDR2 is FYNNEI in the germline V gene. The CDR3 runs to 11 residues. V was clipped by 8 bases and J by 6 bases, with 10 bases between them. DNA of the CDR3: TGTGCCAGCCTGGAAGGGGCTGAAGCTTTCTTT. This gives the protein CASLEGAEAFF.

CDR3 residues: CASSRGRTGSEKLFF. The CDR3 nucleotides read TGTGCCAGCAGCCGGGGGAGGACAGGGAGTGAAAAACTGTTTTTT. The chain links TRBV7-9 to TRBJ1-4, with 8 bases identical to TRBD1. The V gene's germline CDR1 is SEHNR and CDR2 FQNEAQ (reference sequence). The CDR3 is 15 amino acids. Trimming at V came to 5 bases and at J to 7 bases, leaving 9 bases not matched to a gene.

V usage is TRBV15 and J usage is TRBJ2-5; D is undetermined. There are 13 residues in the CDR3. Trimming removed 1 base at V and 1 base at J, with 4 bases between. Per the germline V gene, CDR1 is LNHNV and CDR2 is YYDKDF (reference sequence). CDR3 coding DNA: TGTGCCACCAGCAGAGTTCTCCAAGAGACCCAGTACTTC. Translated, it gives CATSRVLQETQYF.

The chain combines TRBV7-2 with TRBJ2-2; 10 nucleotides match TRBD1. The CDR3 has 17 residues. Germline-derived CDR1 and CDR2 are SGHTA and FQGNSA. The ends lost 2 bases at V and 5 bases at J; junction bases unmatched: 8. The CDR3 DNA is TGTGCCAGCAGCTTAAATCCCTCGGGACAGGGGACCGGGGAGCTGTTTTTT. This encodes CASSLNPSGQGTGELFF.

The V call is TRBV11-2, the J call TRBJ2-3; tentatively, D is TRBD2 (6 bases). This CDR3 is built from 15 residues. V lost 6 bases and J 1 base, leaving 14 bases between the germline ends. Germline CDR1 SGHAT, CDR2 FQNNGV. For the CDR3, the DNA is TGTGCCAGCAGATATCGTAGCGGAGGCACAGATACGCAGTATTTT. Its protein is CASRYRSGGTDTQYF.

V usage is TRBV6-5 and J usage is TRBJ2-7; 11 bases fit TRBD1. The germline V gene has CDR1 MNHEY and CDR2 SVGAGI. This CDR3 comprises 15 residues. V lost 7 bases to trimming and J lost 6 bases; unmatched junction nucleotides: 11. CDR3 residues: CASTLRDRGVSEQYF. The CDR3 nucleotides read TGTGCCAGCACTCTCCGGGACAGGGGGGTCAGCGAGCAGTACTTC.

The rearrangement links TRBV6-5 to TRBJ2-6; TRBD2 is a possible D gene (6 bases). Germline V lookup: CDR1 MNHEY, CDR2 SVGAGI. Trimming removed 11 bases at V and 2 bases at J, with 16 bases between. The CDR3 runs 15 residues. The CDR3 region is CAVENSGAGANVLTF. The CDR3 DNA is TGTGCCGTGGAAAACTCGGGGGCTGGGGCCAACGTCCTGACTTTC.